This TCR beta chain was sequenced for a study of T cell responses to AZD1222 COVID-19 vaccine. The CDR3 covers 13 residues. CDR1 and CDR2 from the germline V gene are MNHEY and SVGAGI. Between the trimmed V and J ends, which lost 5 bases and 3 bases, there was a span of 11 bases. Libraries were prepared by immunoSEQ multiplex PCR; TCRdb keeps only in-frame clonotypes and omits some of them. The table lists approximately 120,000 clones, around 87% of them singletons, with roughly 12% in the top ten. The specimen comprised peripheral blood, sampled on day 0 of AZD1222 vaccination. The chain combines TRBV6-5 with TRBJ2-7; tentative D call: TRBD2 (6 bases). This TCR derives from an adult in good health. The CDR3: CASSPPGGYEQYF. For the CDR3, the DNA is TGTGCCAGCAGTCCCCCCGGGGGCTACGAGCAGTACTTC.